A selection of T cell receptor beta chains follows, all from one sample in a study of cytomegalovirus exposure and HLA in healthy donors. Only in-frame clones appear in the TCRdb table, and some are missing; sequencing was by immunoSEQ multiplex PCR. The sample contains 140,000 to 150,000 clones, 8.5% to 10% of which appear only once. Sequences were obtained from PBMCs. The origin of the receptors is a man aged 50 to 60 in good health and CMV-seronegative. CDR3s include the opening cysteine and the closing phenylalanine or tryptophan. The D gene is left open where the match is weak. Size is omitted from some rows. Given values are once, few, many or a class for expanded clones.

J,length,size,D,V,CDR3,DNA
TRBJ2-1,15,few,TRBD2,TRBV18,CASSPHGGNYNEQFF,TGTGCCAGCTCACCACACGGGGGGAACTACAATGAGCAGTTCTTC
TRBJ1-2,13,few,TRBD1,TRBV6-5,CAARGQGAYGYTF,TGTGCTGCCCGCGGACAGGGGGCCTATGGCTACACCTTC
TRBJ2-5,15,.,.,TRBV5-1,CASSLIPRAEETQYF,TGCGCCAGCAGCTTGATCCCGCGGGCTGAAGAGACCCAGTACTTC
TRBJ2-6,16,.,.,TRBV6-5,CASSYSDRSGANVLTF,TGTGCCAGCAGTTATTCCGACAGGTCTGGGGCCAACGTCCTGACTTTC
TRBJ2-4,17,.,.,TRBV9,CASSVDEGGLGKNIQYF,TGTGCCAGCAGCGTAGACGAGGGGGGGCTTGGCAAAAACATTCAGTACTTC
TRBJ2-7,13,.,TRBD2,TRBV2,CASGRGEGYEQYF,TGTGCCAGCGGGAGGGGAGAGGGCTACGAGCAGTACTTC
TRBJ2-7,13,.,.,TRBV19,CASSMSGFYEQYF,TGTGCCAGTAGTATGTCCGGTTTCTACGAGCAGTACTTC
TRBJ1-2,13,.,.,TRBV29-1,CSVEESPGAGYTF,TGCAGCGTTGAAGAGTCCCCGGGAGCTGGCTACACCTTC
TRBJ2-7,15,many,TRBD1,TRBV30,CAWSVRDRGIYEQYF,TGTGCCTGGAGTGTAAGAGACAGGGGCATCTACGAGCAGTACTTC
TRBJ2-5,14,.,.,TRBV27,CASSLSQFKETQYF,TGTGCCAGCAGTTTATCGCAGTTTAAAGAGACCCAGTACTTC
TRBJ2-7,12,.,.,TRBV6-1,CASREQVYEQYF,TGTGCCAGCAGGGAACAGGTCTACGAGCAGTACTTC
TRBJ2-1,14,few,.,TRBV15,CATSRGRVDNEQFF,TGTGCCACCAGCAGAGGCAGGGTGGACAATGAGCAGTTCTTC
TRBJ1-1,15,few,TRBD1,TRBV2,CASNRDRGDNTEAFF,TGTGCCAGCAACCGGGACAGGGGGGATAACACTGAAGCTTTCTTT
TRBJ1-2,19,.,TRBD1,TRBV28,CASSLDNTQTGGGSGGYTF,TGTGCCAGCAGTTTGGACAATACGCAGACAGGGGGCGGCTCCGGGGGCTACACCTTC
TRBJ1-3,15,few,TRBD1,TRBV23-1,CAVMTGPSSGNTIYF,TGCGCCGTTATGACAGGGCCTTCCTCTGGAAACACCATATATTTT
TRBJ1-2,13,.,.,TRBV19,CASSIGREYGYTF,TGTGCCAGTAGCATTGGGCGTGAGTATGGCTACACCTTC
TRBJ2-3,16,.,TRBD2,TRBV4-2,CASSQELAGGGDTQYF,TGTGCCAGCAGCCAAGAACTAGCGGGAGGGGGAGATACGCAGTATTTT
TRBJ2-1,14,few,TRBD1,TRBV6-5,CASRPDRGHNEQFF,TGTGCCAGCAGACCCGACAGGGGGCACAATGAGCAGTTCTTC
TRBJ1-5,16,.,.,TRBV4-2,CASSQPSARSNQPQHF,TGTGCCAGCAGCCAGCCCTCGGCTAGGAGCAATCAGCCCCAGCATTTT
TRBJ1-5,15,.,.,TRBV6-1,CASSDGLLSNQPQHF,TGTGCCAGCAGTGACGGTCTTTTAAGCAATCAGCCCCAGCATTTT
TRBJ2-2,15,few,.,TRBV2,CASSEEVPPRGELFF,TGTGCCAGCAGTGAGGAGGTACCCCCGAGGGGGGAGCTGTTTTTT
TRBJ1-1,14,few,.,TRBV19,CASSLPLLSTEAFF,TGTGCCAGTAGCCTACCTCTCCTGAGCACTGAAGCTTTCTTT
TRBJ1-2,18,.,.,TRBV10-3,CAITKRAEDPRDNYGYTF,TGTGCCATCACGAAAAGGGCCGAGGACCCCCGGGATAACTATGGCTACACCTTC
TRBJ1-3,17,.,.,TRBV27,CASSTNKQGSSGNTIYF,TGTGCCAGCAGCACCAACAAGCAGGGAAGCTCTGGAAACACCATATATTTT
TRBJ1-2,16,.,TRBD1,TRBV29-1,CSVESGADRGIKGYTF,TGCAGCGTTGAAAGTGGAGCGGACAGGGGGATCAAGGGCTACACCTTC
TRBJ1-4,15,few,.,TRBV30,CAWSHGGATNEKLFF,TGTGCCTGGAGTCACGGGGGGGCAACTAATGAAAAACTGTTTTTT
TRBJ2-7,13,few,.,TRBV6-1,CASAGGHHYEQYF,TGTGCCAGCGCTGGGGGACATCACTACGAGCAGTACTTC
TRBJ2-7,17,.,.,TRBV11-1,CASSLGKYTDMEREQYF,TGTGCCAGCAGCTTAGGAAAATACACCGATATGGAGCGCGAGCAGTACTTC
TRBJ2-1,16,.,TRBD1,TRBV5-1,CASSLEGAGSVDEQFF,TGCGCCAGCAGCTTGGAGGGGGCAGGGTCCGTCGATGAGCAGTTCTTC
TRBJ1-1,15,few,TRBD1,TRBV7-8,CASSSPDRGLTEAFF,TGTGCCAGCAGCTCACCTGATAGGGGGCTCACTGAAGCTTTCTTT
TRBJ2-3,17,.,TRBD2,TRBV4-2,CASSQDTGLAGTDTQYF,TGTGCCAGCAGCCAAGATACGGGACTAGCAGGGACAGATACGCAGTATTTT
TRBJ2-3,15,.,TRBD1,TRBV11-2,CASSPGQGPTDTQYF,TGTGCCAGCAGCCCTGGACAGGGCCCCACAGATACGCAGTATTTT
TRBJ1-1,15,few,TRBD1,TRBV5-4,CASSIKGTVVTEAFF,TGTGCCAGCAGCATCAAAGGGACAGTGGTCACTGAAGCTTTCTTT
TRBJ1-1,11,few,.,TRBV19,CASSILTEAFF,TGTGCCAGTAGTATCCTCACTGAAGCTTTCTTT
TRBJ1-5,14,.,.,TRBV7-9,CASSLGAGGQPQHF,TGTGCCAGCAGCTTAGGGGCGGGGGGTCAGCCCCAGCATTTT